This T cell receptor (beta chain) was captured by sequencing in a study of blood T cell repertoires in COVID-19 (dated by TCRdb to about 2020). Regarding the study in general: Samples covering the acute and convalescent phases of COVID-19 were provided by collaborators in the United States, Italy and Spain. The prospective study material was composed of cDNA or gDNA derived from T cells, B-cell-depleted T cells, or PBMCs. The repertoires were made available in a free public database intended to serve as a resource for research on the immune response to SARS-CoV-2. Nearly every sample came with metadata listing a de-identified subject ID, COVID-19 status, age in years and sex. Where available, HLA class I and class II types were obtained from metadata supplied by the sample provider rather than from assay-based typing. Subjects who had been exposed to COVID-19, were actively infected with it, or had recovered from it provided the deeply sampled blood TCRbeta repertoires that made up the dataset. The samples were drawn from the first 160 participants of the ongoing ImmuneRACE study and from more than 1,000 subjects provided by 6 global collaborators. Summary of the overall study and its limitations: How much clinical and demographic metadata was included differed by source and by participant, and the metadata was provided uncurated.

Each collaborating institution followed its own protocols to collect whole blood in K2EDTA tubes. For TCRbeta analysis, collaborators shipped samples in one of three forms: frozen whole blood, isolated PBMCs, or DNA extracted from either of those sample types. Relative to germline, V is 4 bases shorter and J is 10 bases shorter, with 9 bases between their ends. CDR1 and CDR2 were assigned from the germline V gene as SGDLS and YYNGEE. The CDR3 covers 11 residues, taking in both the cysteine and the phenylalanine. The retained sequence is limited to the CDR3, 33 bases, with the frame set at the first base. TCRbeta CDR3 regions were amplified from genomic DNA using the immunoSEQ Assay, a bias-controlled multiplex PCR. Under the source paper's analysis protocol: Within the assay, amplification of reference gene primers was used to estimate how many nucleated cells each sample contained. To quantify the absolute abundance of each unique TCRbeta CDR3 rearrangement, sequence reads were collapsed and filtered. For each sample, productive Simpson clonality was calculated as the square root of Simpson's diversity index across productive rearrangements. TCRdb mirrors the immuneACCESS table, restricted to in-frame sequences. Some clones are absent from its copies; in checked studies, under half trace to an unresolved V gene, and the reason for the others is unknown. V, J and clone size derive from that table, while D and trimming were established from the DNA sequence. Across this sample there are about 50,000 clones, with 65% to 90% seen only once. The ten most abundant clones make up 9.5% to 13% of the sample.

This clone was observed once. Its specific antigen is unknown. Base quality data are lacking; no much larger clone is found one base away. The TCR sequence derives from a human donor in a cohort sampled during active COVID-19. The V and J genes are TRBV9 and TRBJ2-1, with no confident D gene call. Sequencing was performed on peripheral blood. The DNA is TGTGCCAGCAGCCTACACTACGAGCAGTTCTTC. The translation is CASSLHYEQFF.